The sequence of this T cell receptor (beta chain) was determined in a study of CD8+ T cells in alopecia areata. This clone was observed a single time. The antigen is not known. The CDR3 length is 18 residues. V was cut by 1 base and J by 8 bases, with 24 bases left in between. Germline V gene sequence: CDR1 SEHNR, CDR2 FQNEAQ (reference sequence). Study results and limitations: Researchers report lesional scalp, most notably alopecia totalis/universalis, outstripped normal scalp in clonality. For patients receiving tofacitinib, scalp clonality and expanded CD8+ clones among the top 100 significantly decreased. When scalp samples are sequenced, resident alphabeta T cells of normal skin are also captured.

RNA was isolated and reverse transcribed to cDNA, the sequencing template. This table comes from immunoSEQ multiplex PCR, and its TCRdb copy is limited to in-frame clones, with some not included. This sample has about 200,000 clones, with around 66% found just once. Sample treatment: oral pan-JAK inhibitor, 5-10 mg twice daily. The TCR originated in a human donor with alopecia areata. The chain carries TRBV7-9 and TRBJ2-1; D not certain. Sample: CD4+ T cells sorted from blood, taken at week 4, from a patient treated with tofacitinib. The CDR3 sequence: CASSLDSVARATLHEQFF. The CDR3 region has the DNA TGTGCCAGCAGCTTAGATAGTGTCGCACGAGCAACCTTACATGAGCAGTTCTTC.